This TCR beta chain was captured by sequencing in a study of shared clonotypes between healthy human individuals. Across the whole study: Every donor yielded three CD4 naive, three CD4 memory, two CD8 naive and one CD8 memory plate.

Concerning this clone itself: Its antigen remains unidentified.

The length of the CDR3 is 18 residues. The V and J ends lost 3 bases and 0 bases respectively, with 19 bases between them. CDR1 and CDR2 (germline): MDHEN, SYDVKM. Naive CD8 cells, CD45RO-negative and positively selected for CCR7, excluded terminally differentiated effector memory CD45RA+ cells. Several immunoSEQ plates received, in even portions, the genomic DNA of each subset. Sequenced by immunoSEQ multiplex PCR; TCRdb stores in-frame clones only, minus some. The sample has under 1 million clones; around 93% are singletons. Points from the study as a whole: The low donor count limited represented genetic and exposure-history diversity.

The clonotype was recovered from a man younger than 40 in good health. The V gene is TRBV28, the J gene TRBJ2-3, with D hard to call. The sequenced material came from naive CD8+ T cells sorted from blood. The CDR3 DNA reads as TGTGCCAGCAGTTTTAATCGAGTTTCTGGGCTAAGCACAGATACGCAGTATTTT. Translating it yields CASSFNRVSGLSTDTQYF.